This T cell receptor beta chain was found in a study of vaccination effects on CD4 cells after COVID-19. Study at large: Researchers drew samples from a few convalescent patients early and late after vaccination.

Trimming stripped 2 bases from V and 6 bases from J, with 12 bases between. Per the germline V gene, CDR1 is KGHDR and CDR2 is SFDVKD. CDR3 length equals 14 residues. Findings and limits, study-wide: New vaccine-induced clones dominated post-vaccine spike-reactive clones in convalescents. Small numbers of convalescent patients limited the study. It also lacked early post-infection timepoints.

The data were produced by immunoSEQ multiplex PCR, yet TCRdb's version contains in-frame clones alone and is incomplete. The sample lists tens of thousands of clones, about 76% occurring once. After about 10 days in culture, the CD4+ T cells were isolated. Documented for the person is a PCR-confirmed SARS-CoV-2 infection occurring between March and December 2020. Participants got two doses of BNT162b2 or mRNA-1273 vaccine. With regard to this clone: Its specificity is not known.

This specimen was CD4+ T cells from PBMCs cultured without peptide, taken after COVID-19 vaccination. This TCR came from a human donor who had a prior SARS-CoV-2 infection. V gene TRBV24-1 combines with J gene TRBJ1-2, with D possibly TRBD1 on 5 matching bases. CDR3 nucleotides: TGTGCCACCAGTGATTCGAGCAGGGTTAATGGCTACACCTTC. Translating it yields CATSDSSRVNGYTF.